A single count supports the clone carrying this TCR beta chain. Its matching antigen is unknown. Using immunoSEQ multiplex PCR, the repertoire was profiled, and TCRdb retains in-frame clones only, with some absent. The profile covers tens of thousands of clones, with roughly 79% appearing a single time and roughly 5.2% taken by the ten largest. The data belong to a study of a mutant IDH1 vaccine in newly diagnosed glioma. There are 13 residues in the CDR3. V shed 0 bases and J shed 1 base, with 4 bases lying between them. Germline V lookup: CDR1 MNHEY, CDR2 SVGAGI. Time point in this sample: week 35, safety follow-up. Vaccination used 300 ug of mutant IDH1 20-mer peptide per dose, with topical imiquimod.

The TCR originated in a man aged 40-49 years with glioma. The sample consisted of PBMCs, taken from a glioma patient whose treatment included an IDH1 peptide vaccine. The chain is built from TRBV6-5 and TRBJ2-7; D unresolved. The CDR3 region is CASSYSVSYEQYF. The CDR3, as DNA: TGTGCCAGCAGTTACTCGGTATCCTACGAGCAGTACTTC.